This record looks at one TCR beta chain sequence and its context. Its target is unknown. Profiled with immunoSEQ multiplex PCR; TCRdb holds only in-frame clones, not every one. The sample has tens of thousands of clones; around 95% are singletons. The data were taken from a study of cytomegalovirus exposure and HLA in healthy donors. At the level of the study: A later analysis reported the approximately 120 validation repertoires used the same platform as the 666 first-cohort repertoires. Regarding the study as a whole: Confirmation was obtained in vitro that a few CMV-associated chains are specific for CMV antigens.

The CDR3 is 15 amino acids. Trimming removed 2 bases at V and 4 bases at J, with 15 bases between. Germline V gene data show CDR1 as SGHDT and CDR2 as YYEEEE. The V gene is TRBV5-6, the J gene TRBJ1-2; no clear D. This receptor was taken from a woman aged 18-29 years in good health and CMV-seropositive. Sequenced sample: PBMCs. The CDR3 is CASSFRRVKTYGYTF. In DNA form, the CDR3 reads TGTGCCAGCAGCTTCAGACGGGTAAAAACCTATGGCTACACCTTC.